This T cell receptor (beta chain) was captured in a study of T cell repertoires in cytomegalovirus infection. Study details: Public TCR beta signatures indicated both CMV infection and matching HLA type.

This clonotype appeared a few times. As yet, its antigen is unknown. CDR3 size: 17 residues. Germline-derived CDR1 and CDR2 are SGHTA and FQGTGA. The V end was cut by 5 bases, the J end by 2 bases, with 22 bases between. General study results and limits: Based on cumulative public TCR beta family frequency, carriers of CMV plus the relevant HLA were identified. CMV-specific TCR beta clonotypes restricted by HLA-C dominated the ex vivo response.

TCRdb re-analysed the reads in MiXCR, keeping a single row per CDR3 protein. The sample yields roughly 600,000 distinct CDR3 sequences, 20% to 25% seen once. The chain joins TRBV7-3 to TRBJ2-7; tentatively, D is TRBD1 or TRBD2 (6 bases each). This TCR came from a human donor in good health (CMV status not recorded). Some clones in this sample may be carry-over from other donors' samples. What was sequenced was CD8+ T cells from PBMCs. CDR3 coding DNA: TGTGCCAGCAGCCCACCCCGGGGGACACCTGACCCCTACGAGCAGTACTTC. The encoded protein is CASSPPRGTPDPYEQYF.